This T cell receptor (beta chain) was found in a study of T-cell memory formation after mild COVID-19. Findings and caveats of the study: The finding that pre-infection memory included some responding clones suggested that cross-reactive memory joined.

Concerning this clonotype: Antigen unknown.

TCRdb fed the 5' RACE reads into MiXCR, producing one record per CDR3 protein. This table holds about 340,000 distinct CDR3 sequences, approximately 21% found once. CDR3 length: 16 residues. V was shortened by 0 bases and J by 0 bases, with 10 bases between the two germline ends. In germline, CDR1 is LGHNT, CDR2 FRNRAP. V gene TRBV12-5 combines with J gene TRBJ2-3; D is perhaps TRBD1 (6 bases). The sample was PBMCs or a T cell subset sorted from them (not recorded which). This receptor was obtained from an adult woman who had mild COVID-19 (a few samples of this study predate the infection). Cell type and time point are not known. The CDR3 sequence: CASGLVIGTSTDTQYF. The CDR3 DNA follows: TGTGCTAGTGGTTTGGTAATCGGGACAAGCACAGATACGCAGTATTTT.